Below are 7 T cell receptor beta chains sequenced from a single sample in a study of T cells in Graves' hyperthyroidism and ophthalmopathy. The CDR3 regions of TCR beta were amplified from RNA transcripts. During a first-round RT-PCR of the TCR CDR3, the HTBI primer set was used. Each CDR3 protein is one row after TCRdb ran MiXCR on the multiplex PCR reads. Seen here are about 500,000 distinct CDR3 sequences, roughly a sixth observed once, and the top ten hold around 32%. Specimen: blood. Receptor source: a woman in her twenties or thirties with Graves' ophthalmopathy.

This clonotype has a handful of counts. This sequence joins TRBV20-1 and TRBJ1-2; D ambiguous. V was cut by 0 bases and J by 4 bases, with 15 bases left in between. The CDR3 runs 15 residues. The germline CDR1 and CDR2 sequences are DFQATT and SNEGSKA (reference sequence). CDR3 nucleotides: TGCAGTGCTAGAGATCTCTCAGAGGGTTCCTATGGCTACACCTTC. It yields the protein CSARDLSEGSYGYTF.

This clonotype was counted ten times or more. This sequence joins TRBV6-2 or TRBV6-3 and TRBJ1-5, with 7 bases fitting TRBD1. Germline CDR1 and CDR2: MNHEY and SVGEGT. This CDR3 is 15 amino acids long. V lost 6 bases to trimming and J lost 0 bases; unmatched junction nucleotides: 5. The CDR3 sequence: CASSARGASNQPQHF. CDR3 nucleotides: TGTGCCAGCAGCGCCAGGGGGGCTAGCAATCAGCCCCAGCATTTT.

The V gene is TRBV28, the J gene TRBJ2-4; weak D call: TRBD1 (8 bases). Trimming removed 4 bases from V and 14 bases from J, with 15 bases in between. Germline CDR1 is MDHEN and CDR2 is SYDVKM. The CDR3 extends over 12 amino acids. The CDR3 spells CASSSPTGGEYF. The CDR3 coding sequence is TGTGCCAGCAGTTCCCCAACAGGGGGGGAGTACTTC.

Regarding this clonotype: One base away lies a much larger clone, so this may be a sequencing read error. The final CDR3 position lacks the conserved phenylalanine or tryptophan, pointing to a likely read error. This rearrangement joins TRBV7-9 to TRBJ2-7; no definite D call. The CDR3 totals 15 residues. CDR1 and CDR2 from the germline V gene are SEHNR and FQNEAQ (reference sequence). Trimming pared 6 bases from V and 7 bases from J, leaving 22 bases between. This CDR3 is CASSFPGRYGEEQYS. The CDR3 DNA reads as TGTGCCAGCAGTTTTCCCGGACGATATGGAGAGGAGCAGTACTCC.

This clonotype showed up many times. The rearrangement uses TRBV5-1 and TRBJ1-1; D not certain. Germline values: CDR1 SGHRS, CDR2 YFSETQ. The CDR3 extends over 15 amino acids. The V and J ends lost 0 bases and 1 base respectively, with 10 bases between them. Here the CDR3 DNA reads TGCGCCAGCAGCTTGGGTAACAGCCAGAACACTGAAGCTTTCTTT. It is translated as CASSLGNSQNTEAFF.

This clonotype was counted only a few times. Being one base from a much bigger clone, this may be a read error. The chain carries TRBV5-1 and TRBJ2-7; 10 positions match TRBD2. Germline lookup yields CDR1 SGHRS and CDR2 YFSETQ. This CDR3 contains 14 residues. The CDR3 reads CASSDSGRGYEQDF. The DNA of the CDR3 is TGCGCCAGCAGCGACAGCGGGAGGGGCTACGAGCAGGACTTC.

The chain employs TRBV19 and TRBJ2-3; possible D gene TRBD2, 5 bases. The V end lost 3 bases, the J end lost 5 bases, and 9 bases lay between the germline ends. Germline V gene data show CDR1 as LNHDA and CDR2 as SQIVND (reference sequence). This CDR3 has 13 residues. CDR3 sequence (DNA): TGTGCCAGTAGTATCGAGAGCGGAGATACGCAGTATTTT. This sequence encodes CASSIESGDTQYF.